In this sample, the clone carrying this TCR beta chain turned up many times. TCRdb re-processed the PCR reads through MiXCR. This sample carries tens of thousands of clones, about 16% of them seen once, and the ten largest clones take around 3.7%. This specimen comes from a study of metastatic and nonmetastatic thyroid tumors. V shed 0 bases and J shed 0 bases, with 9 bases lying between them. The CDR3 sequence is 15 residues long. Germline V CDR1 and CDR2: SGHKS, YYEKEE (reference sequence). Thyroid surgery had not been preceded by any treatment in any patient. Specimen: blood. The chain uses TRBV5-5 and TRBJ1-1; no reliable D call. This receptor was taken from a female donor with papillary thyroid cancer or a benign thyroid nodule (not recorded which). Some clones in this sample may be carry-over from other donors' samples. CDR3: CASSLVAAVNTEAFF. The CDR3 DNA reads TGTGCCAGCAGCTTGGTCGCGGCCGTGAACACTGAAGCTTTCTTT.